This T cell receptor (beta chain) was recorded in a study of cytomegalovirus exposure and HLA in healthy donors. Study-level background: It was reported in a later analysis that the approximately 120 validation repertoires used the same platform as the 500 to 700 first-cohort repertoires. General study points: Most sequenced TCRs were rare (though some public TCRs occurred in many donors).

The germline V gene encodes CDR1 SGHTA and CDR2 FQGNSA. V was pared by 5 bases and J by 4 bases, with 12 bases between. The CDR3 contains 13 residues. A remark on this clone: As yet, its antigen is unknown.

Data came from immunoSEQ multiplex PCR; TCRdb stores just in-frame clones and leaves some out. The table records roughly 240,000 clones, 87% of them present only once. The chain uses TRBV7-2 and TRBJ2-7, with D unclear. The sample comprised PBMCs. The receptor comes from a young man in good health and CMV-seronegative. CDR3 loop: CASSRLPMYEQYF. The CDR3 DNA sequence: TGTGCCAGCAGCCGACTCCCTATGTACGAGCAGTACTTC.